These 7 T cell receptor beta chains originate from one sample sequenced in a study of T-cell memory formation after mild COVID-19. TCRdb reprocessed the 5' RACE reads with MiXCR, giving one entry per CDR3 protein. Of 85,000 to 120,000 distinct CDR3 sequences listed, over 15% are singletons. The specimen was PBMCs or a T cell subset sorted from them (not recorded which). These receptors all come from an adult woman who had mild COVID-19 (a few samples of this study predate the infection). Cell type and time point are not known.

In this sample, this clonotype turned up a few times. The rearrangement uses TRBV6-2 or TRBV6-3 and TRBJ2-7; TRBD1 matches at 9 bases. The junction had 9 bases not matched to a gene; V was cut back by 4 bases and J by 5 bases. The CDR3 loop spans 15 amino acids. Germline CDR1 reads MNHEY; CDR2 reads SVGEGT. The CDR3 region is CASSSYTGGIDEQYF. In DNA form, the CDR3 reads TGTGCCAGCAGTTCCTATACAGGGGGCATTGACGAGCAGTACTTC.

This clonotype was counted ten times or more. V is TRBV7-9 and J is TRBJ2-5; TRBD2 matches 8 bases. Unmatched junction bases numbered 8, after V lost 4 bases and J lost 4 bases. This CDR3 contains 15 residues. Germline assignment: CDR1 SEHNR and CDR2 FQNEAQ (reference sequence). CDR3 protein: CASSSEAGAGETQYF. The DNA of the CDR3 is TGTGCCAGCAGCTCCGAAGCGGGAGCTGGAGAGACCCAGTACTTC.

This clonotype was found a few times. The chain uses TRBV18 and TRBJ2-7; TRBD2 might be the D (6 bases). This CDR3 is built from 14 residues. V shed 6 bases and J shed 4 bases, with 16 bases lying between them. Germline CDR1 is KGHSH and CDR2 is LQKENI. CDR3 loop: CASSLPGVGYEQYF. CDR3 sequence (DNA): TGTGCCAGCTCCCTGCCGGGGGTAGGATACGAGCAGTACTTC.

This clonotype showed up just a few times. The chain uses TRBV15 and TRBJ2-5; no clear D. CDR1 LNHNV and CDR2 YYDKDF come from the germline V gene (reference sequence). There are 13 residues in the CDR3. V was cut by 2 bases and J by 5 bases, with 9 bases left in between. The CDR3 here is CATSRSSRETQYF. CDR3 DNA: TGTGCCACCAGCAGATCGTCTCGGGAGACCCAGTACTTC.

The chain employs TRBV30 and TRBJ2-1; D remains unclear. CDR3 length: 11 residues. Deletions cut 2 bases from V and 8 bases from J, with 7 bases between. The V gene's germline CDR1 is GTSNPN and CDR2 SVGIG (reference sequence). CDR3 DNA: TGTGCCTGGAGTATAGCACATGAGCAGTTCTTC. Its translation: CAWSIAHEQFF.

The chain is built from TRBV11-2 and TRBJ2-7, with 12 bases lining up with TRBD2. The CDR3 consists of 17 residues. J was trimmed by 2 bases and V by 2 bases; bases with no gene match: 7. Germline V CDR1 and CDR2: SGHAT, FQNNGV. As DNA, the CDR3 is TGTGCCAGCAGCTTAACAACTCTAGCGGGGGGGCCCTACGAGCAGTACTTC. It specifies CASSLTTLAGGPYEQYF.

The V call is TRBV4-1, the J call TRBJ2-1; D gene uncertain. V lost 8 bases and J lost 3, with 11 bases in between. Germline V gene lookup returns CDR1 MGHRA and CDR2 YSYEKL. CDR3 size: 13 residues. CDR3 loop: CASEDPGYNEQFF. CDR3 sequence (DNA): TGCGCCAGCGAAGACCCGGGCTACAATGAGCAGTTCTTC.